These 8 T cell receptor beta chains were sequenced from one sample in a study of shared clonotypes between healthy human individuals. Profiling relied on immunoSEQ multiplex PCR, and the TCRdb table lists in-frame clones only, not all of them. This repertoire shows around 2.5 million clones, 90% to 95% found once; its top ten account for approximately 0.35%. Sequenced: naive CD4+ T cells from PBMCs. Subset reported: CD45RA+ positively selected. The source of these receptors is a man between 18 and 35 years old in good health. Some clones in this sample may be carry-over from other donors' samples.

The chain carries TRBV19 and TRBJ1-1, with D unresolved. V lost 7 bases, J lost 5 bases, and 11 bases lay in between. The CDR3 covers 12 residues. Germline values: CDR1 LNHDA, CDR2 SQIVND (reference sequence). The CDR3 nucleotides read TGTGCCAGTAACAACTGGGGAACTGAAGCTTTCTTT. Its translation is CASNNWGTEAFF.

The chain links TRBV6-1 to TRBJ2-5; 7 bases fit TRBD1. Germline trimming cut 6 bases from V and 5 bases from J; bases unmatched to any gene: 6. Germline assignment: CDR1 MNHNS and CDR2 SASEGT. This CDR3 has 13 residues. This chain's CDR3 is CASRKTGMETQYF. DNA of the CDR3: TGTGCCAGCAGGAAGACAGGGATGGAGACCCAGTACTTC.

V is TRBV28 and J is TRBJ1-2; D is uncertain. CDR1 MDHEN and CDR2 SYDVKM come from the germline V gene. The CDR3 consists of 15 residues. With 5 bases removed from V and 2 bases from J, the gap between germline ends came to 15 bases. CDR3: CASSPVRPVNYGYTF. Here the CDR3 DNA reads TGTGCCAGCAGTCCCGTCCGACCGGTAAACTATGGCTACACCTTC.

Written as DNA, the CDR3 is TGTGCCAGCAGTTACACCCGCCGAGGCACAGATACGCAGTATTTT. It encodes CASSYTRRGTDTQYF. This chain connects TRBV6-6 to TRBJ2-3, with D hard to call. CDR1 is MNHNY, CDR2 SVGAGI, per germline (reference sequence). The V and J ends lost 2 bases and 1 base respectively, with 10 bases between them. The CDR3 loop spans 15 amino acids.

This clone appeared once. The V gene is TRBV7-9, the J gene TRBJ2-7; D is possibly TRBD2 (5 bases). Trimming left V 7 bases short and J 6 bases short, with 16 bases between. The CDR3 totals 13 residues. Germline V gene sequence: CDR1 SEHNR, CDR2 FQNEAQ (reference sequence). The CDR3 region has the DNA TGTGCCAGCATGGAGCGGCGGGCGGGCGAGCAGTACTTC. This encodes CASMERRAGEQYF.

The CDR3 DNA sequence: TGCGCCAGCAGCCAAGTCTGGGGCAGGGCCTACGAGCAGTACTTC. Its protein product is CASSQVWGRAYEQYF. The chain uses TRBV4-3 and TRBJ2-7, with TRBD1 as a possible D gene (5 bases). Per the germline V gene, CDR1 is LGHNA and CDR2 is YSLEER. The CDR3 extends over 15 amino acids. Trimming took off 1 base at V and 2 bases at J, with 12 bases between the two ends.

The CDR3 region is CASSLEYEQFF. In DNA, the CDR3 is TGTGCCAGCAGCTTAGAATATGAGCAGTTCTTC. The rearrangement links TRBV11-2 to TRBJ2-1; the D is unclear. Trimming removed 0 bases from V and 8 bases from J, with 2 bases in between. CDR3 length: 11 amino acids. CDR1 and CDR2 (germline): SGHAT, FQNNGV.

The rearrangement joins TRBV19 to TRBJ1-2, with D perhaps TRBD1 (5 bases). V lost 3 bases and J lost 4, with 9 bases in between. Germline-derived CDR1 and CDR2 are LNHDA and SQIVND (reference sequence). The CDR3 loop spans 13 amino acids. The CDR3 region is CASSMTALYGYTF. CDR3 bases: TGTGCCAGTAGTATGACAGCTCTCTATGGCTACACCTTC. The whole variable domain, remainder taken from reference TRBV19 and TRBJ1-2, is DGGITQSPKYLFRKEGQNVTLSCEQNLNHDAMYWYRQDPGQGLRLIYYSQIVNDFQKGDIAEGYSVSREKKESFPLTVTSAQKNPTAFYLCASSMTALYGYTFGSGTRLTVV.